Detailed here is one TCR beta chain. The entry originates in a study of tissue T cells after allogeneic stem cell transplantation. As for the study in general: Several lines of graft-versus-host disease therapy were given to all patients, all with gastrointestinal involvement.

Assay used: immunoSEQ multiplex PCR; TCRdb lists only in-frame clones, some missing. This sample has tens of thousands of clones, with 92% found just once. The source is a woman aged 35 to 75 who later had graft-versus-host disease after an allogeneic stem cell transplant. Sequencing used blood, obtained before transplantation.

DNA of the CDR3: TGTGCCAGCAGCCTTACTAGCGGGGTATACGAGCAGTACTTC. Protein product: CASSLTSGVYEQYF. This chain links TRBV5-6 with TRBJ2-7, with 10 nucleotides matching TRBD2. The length of the CDR3 is 14 residues. The V gene end was trimmed by 4 bases and the J gene end by 4 bases; junction bases not matched to a gene: 5. Germline V gene lookup returns CDR1 SGHDT and CDR2 YYEEEE.